This T cell receptor (beta chain) derives from a study of blood T cell repertoires in COVID-19 (dated by TCRdb to 2020 to 2021). Some background on the complete study: Collaborator samples came from the United States, Italy and Spain and covered acute and convalescent phases of COVID-19. The dataset comprised deeply sampled blood TCRbeta repertoires from subjects exposed to, actively infected with, or recovered from COVID-19. Nearly every sample came with metadata listing a de-identified subject ID, COVID-19 status, age in years and sex. The material from the prospective study consisted of cDNA or gDNA derived from T cells, B-cell-depleted T cells, or PBMCs. The repertoires were released in a freely available public database intended as a resource for research on the immune response to SARS-CoV-2. Samples came from the ongoing ImmuneRACE study (first 160 participants) plus 1,254 subjects from 6 global collaborators. Where available, HLA class I and class II types were taken from metadata supplied by the sample provider and were not determined by assay-based typing.

Points on this clone: The specificity of this receptor is unknown. No much larger clone is present one base from it, and per-base qualities are unavailable.

The immunoSEQ Assay, a bias-controlled multiplex PCR, was used to amplify TCRbeta CDR3 regions from genomic DNA. For the original study's pipeline: The number of nucleated cells in each sample was estimated by amplification of reference gene primers within the assay. To quantify the absolute abundance of each unique TCRbeta CDR3 rearrangement, sequence reads were collapsed and filtered. For each sample, productive Simpson clonality was calculated by taking the square root of Simpson's diversity index across productive rearrangements. In TCRdb, the immuneACCESS table is reduced to in-frame sequences with V and J assigned. These tables do not hold every clone; where another copy was compared, an unresolved V gene accounts for under half, and the others remain unexplained. Clonal size and the V and J genes are those of that table, whereas D and trimming came from the DNA. The sample contains 400,000 to 450,000 clones, roughly 90% of them found a single time. Of the sample, 1.5% to 1.8% falls within the top ten clones.

Trimming removed 3 bases from V and 7 bases from J, leaving 14 bases between the germline ends. Via the germline V gene, CDR1 is SGHDT and CDR2 YYEEEE. The CDR3 runs 15 residues from the cysteine to the phenylalanine. The retained sequence is limited to the CDR3, 45 bases, with the frame set at the first base. Broad study findings and their caveats: Clinical and demographic metadata were provided uncurated, with the amount varying by source and participant.

At one collaborating source in Seattle, patients were enrolled during active infection and were followed longitudinally through the course of disease. Each collaborating institution followed its own protocols to collect whole blood in K2EDTA tubes. For TCRbeta analysis, collaborators shipped samples as frozen whole blood, isolated PBMCs, or DNA extracted from either of those sample types. This clonotype was sampled from a woman aged 35 to 49 with COVID-19, enrolled during active disease. The V and J genes are TRBV5-6 and TRBJ1-6; a tentative D call is TRBD1 (5 bases match). The sample consisted of peripheral blood. The nucleotides are TGTGCCAGCAGCTGGGGGGGTTTAGTCAATTCACCCCTCCACTTT. Translated, it reads CASSWGGLVNSPLHF.